Sequencing of this TCR beta chain was carried out in a study of Ad26.COV2.S vaccination and SARS-CoV-2 variants. Study-wide background: Into the muscle, Ad26.COV2.S was dosed once or twice, 56 days apart.

Sequenced by immunoSEQ multiplex PCR; TCRdb stores in-frame clones only, minus some. The sample lists around 340,000 clones, 65% to 90% occurring once. The treatment was: around 19 received Ad26.COV2.S at low or high dose, single or two shots; about 5 received placebo; per-sample allocation not given. Samples analyzed were those drawn on day 63 after the first vaccine or placebo injection. Within Boston, the person who donated was an adult of 18-55 years. Vaccine was an Ad26 vector expressing Wuhan-strain SARS-CoV-2 spike. The germline gives CDR1 ENHRY, CDR2 SYGVKD. V lost 4 bases and J lost 1, with 5 bases in between. This CDR3 is built from 12 residues. Comment on this clone: As yet, its antigen is unknown.

Study findings and constraints: The TCR breadth and depth analyses may have understated or missed part of the total T cell responses.

The clonotype was recovered from a person aged 18-65 years who received the Ad26.COV2.S COVID-19 vaccine or a placebo. The V and J genes are TRBV10-3 and TRBJ2-7; D remains ambiguous. The sequencing here drew on peripheral blood, taken in a trial of Ad26.COV2.S vaccine versus placebo. Here the CDR3 DNA reads TGTGCCATCAGTGTGGATTCCTACGAGCAGTACTTC. Translating it yields CAISVDSYEQYF.